The clone carrying this T cell receptor beta chain appeared a few times. Its antigen is unknown. The CDR3 spans 13 residues. Germline V gives CDR1 PRHDT, CDR2 FYEKMQ (reference sequence). Unmatched junction bases numbered 8, after V lost 10 bases and J lost 6 bases. Library construction for TCR beta used iRepertoire HTBI primers and Arm-PCR of CDR3 regions. TCRdb redid the calling of the multiplex PCR reads with MiXCR, one entry per CDR3 protein. Among roughly 430,000 distinct CDR3 sequences listed, about 15% were seen once. This specimen belongs to a study of regulatory T cells in long-lasting Graves disease. Study conclusions and caveats: Preferential use of TRBV28, TRBJ1-2 and TRBJ2-5 was seen in persistent disease.

Time point given: newly diagnosed GD, antithyroid drugs for less than 3 months. From PBMCs, RNA was extracted and then used to make the TCR library. This sample was shared with a second study, whose subject was T cells in Graves' hyperthyroidism and ophthalmopathy.

The chain uses TRBV13 and TRBJ2-4, with 8 bases aligning to TRBD2. The sequence derives from a woman under 40 with Graves disease. The sequencing used peripheral blood mononuclear cells (PBMCs), collected at new diagnosis, from a patient treated with antithyroid drugs. CDR3 sequence (DNA): TGTGCCACCCGGGAGGGGACAACAAACATTCAGTACTTC. It encodes CATREGTTNIQYF. Variable domain in full (rest from reference TRBV13 and TRBJ2-4): AAGVIQSPRHLIKEKRETATLKCYPIPRHDTVYWYQQGPGQDPQFLISFYEKMQSDKGSIPDRFSAQQFSDYHSELNMSSLELGDSALYFCATREGTTNIQYFGAGTRLSVL.